The 20 T cell receptor beta chains below come from one sample, sequenced in a study of T cell responses to AZD1222 COVID-19 vaccine. Data came from immunoSEQ multiplex PCR; TCRdb stores just in-frame clones and leaves some out. The sample lists 150,000 or so clones; roughly 92% were seen once. This specimen was peripheral blood, taken on day 0 of AZD1222 vaccination. The receptors were gathered from an adult in good health.

The CDR3 nucleotides read TGCAGTGCTAGTGGACTAGCGTCGTACAATGAGCAGTTCTTC. It encodes CSASGLASYNEQFF. This chain connects TRBV20-1 to TRBJ2-1, with 9 bases matching TRBD2. This CDR3 is built from 14 residues. V shed 3 bases and J 4 bases; nucleotides not matched to a gene: 4. The germline CDR1 and CDR2 sequences are DFQATT and SNEGSKA (reference sequence).

This clone occurred many times. The chain joins TRBV10-1 to TRBJ2-7, with 7 bases aligning to TRBD1. CDR1 WNHNN and CDR2 SYGVQD come from the germline V gene (reference sequence). The CDR3 runs 11 residues. Trimming at V came to 8 bases and at J to 3 bases, leaving 1 base not matched to a gene. CDR3 in amino acids: CASGDSYEQYF. For the CDR3, the DNA is TGCGCCAGCGGGGACAGCTACGAGCAGTACTTC.

This rearrangement joins TRBV15 to TRBJ2-1; D possibly corresponds to TRBD2 (6 bases). V lost 2 bases, J lost 0 bases, and 11 bases lay in between. The CDR3 contains 16 residues. The germline V gene has CDR1 LNHNV and CDR2 YYDKDF (reference sequence). The CDR3 DNA is TGTGCCACCAGCAGATCTCCCGGGAGCTCCTACAATGAGCAGTTCTTC. Protein product: CATSRSPGSSYNEQFF.

The chain recombines TRBV5-1 with TRBJ2-7; 7 bases align to TRBD1. The CDR3 has 14 residues. Losses at the gene ends were 4 bases for V and 4 bases for J; bases not matched to a gene: 8. CDR1 is SGHRS and CDR2 is YFSETQ in the germline V gene. The CDR3 nucleotides are TGCGCCAGCAGCGGAACCGGGACAGCATACGAGCAGTACTTC. Its protein product is CASSGTGTAYEQYF. The variable domain in full, completed from reference TRBV5-1 and TRBJ2-7, reads KAGVTQTPRYLIKTRGQQVTLSCSPISGHRSVSWYQQTPGQGLQFLFEYFSETQRNKGNFPGRFSGRQFSNSRSEMNVSTLELGDSALYLCASSGTGTAYEQYFGPGTRLTVT.

V gene TRBV7-2 combines with J gene TRBJ2-2, with 11 bases aligning to TRBD2. CDR1 is SGHTA, CDR2 FQGNSA, per germline. J was trimmed by 6 bases and V by 1 base; bases with no gene match: 13. This CDR3 comprises 19 residues. The CDR3 DNA sequence: TGTGCCAGCAGCTTAGTTATAGTCCAGACTAGCGGGAAGGCCGGGGAGCTGTTTTTT. Encoded protein: CASSLVIVQTSGKAGELFF.

The chain recombines TRBV7-9 with TRBJ1-1, with 9 nucleotides matching TRBD1. J lost 1 base, V lost 5 bases, and 11 bases had no gene match. Germline lookup yields CDR1 SEHNR and CDR2 FQNEAQ (reference sequence). This CDR3 is 17 amino acids long. The CDR3 protein is CASSHAQGAGKNTEAFF. The CDR3 DNA sequence: TGTGCCAGCAGCCATGCACAGGGGGCTGGTAAGAACACTGAAGCTTTCTTT.

The rearrangement joins TRBV29-1 to TRBJ1-2; D gene ambiguous. Germline V CDR1 and CDR2: SQVTM, ANQGSEA. Trimming removed 0 bases at V and 4 bases at J, with 9 bases between. The CDR3 sequence is 13 residues long. The CDR3 sequence: CSVEETASYGYTF. CDR3 nucleotides: TGCAGCGTTGAAGAAACAGCAAGCTATGGCTACACCTTC.

The chain carries TRBV14 and TRBJ2-5; possible D gene TRBD2, 5 bases. V shed 6 bases and J shed 7 bases, with 15 bases lying between them. This CDR3 is built from 13 residues. Germline V lookup: CDR1 SGHDN, CDR2 FVKESK. The CDR3 nucleotides read TGTGCCAGCAGTTCTAGCACCATTGGGACCCAGTACTTC. Protein product: CASSSSTIGTQYF.

The J gene is TRBJ2-2, the V gene TRBV10-3; 7 nucleotides agree with TRBD1. CDR1 is ENHRY and CDR2 is SYGVKD in the germline V gene. CDR3 length equals 14 residues. V gave up 6 bases and J gave up 3 bases; unmatched junction bases: 4. The CDR3 sequence is CAIRGDRDTGELFF. The CDR3 coding sequence is TGTGCCATCAGGGGTGACAGGGACACCGGGGAGCTGTTTTTT.

The chain links TRBV27 to TRBJ2-1, with D tentatively TRBD1 or TRBD2 (5 bases each). Trimming shortened V by 2 bases and J by 3 bases, and 8 bases separated the two germline ends. The CDR3 spans 14 residues. Germline assignment: CDR1 MNHEY and CDR2 SMNVEV (reference sequence). This chain's CDR3 is CASSLGGGYNEQFF. The CDR3 nucleotides read TGTGCCAGCAGTTTAGGGGGTGGCTACAATGAGCAGTTCTTC.

This clone was found once. This chain connects TRBV28 to TRBJ1-5, with D maybe TRBD1 (5 bases). Germline assignment: CDR1 MDHEN and CDR2 SYDVKM. The CDR3 has 10 residues. V gave up 6 bases and J gave up 9 bases, with 6 bases separating them. In DNA, the CDR3 is TGTGCCAGCAGCGGGGGGCCCCAGCATTTT. This gives the protein CASSGGPQHF.

The chain links TRBV2 to TRBJ2-2; a possible D gene is TRBD2 (7 bases). The germline V gene has CDR1 SNHLY and CDR2 FYNNEI. Trimming removed 6 bases from V and 0 bases from J, with 26 bases in between. CDR3 length: 20 residues. CDR3 residues: CASRPLRGATRPANTGELFF. The CDR3, as DNA: TGTGCCAGCAGGCCCCTTCGGGGGGCGACGAGGCCCGCGAACACCGGGGAGCTGTTTTTT. Using reference TRBV2 and TRBJ2-2 for the parts outside the CDR3, the full variable domain is EPEVTQTPSHQVTQMGQEVILRCVPISNHLYFYWYRQILGQKVEFLVSFYNNEISEKSEIFDDQFSVERPDGSNFTLKIRSTKLEDSAMYFCASRPLRGATRPANTGELFFGEGSRLTVL.

V gene TRBV7-9 combines with J gene TRBJ1-1; possibly TRBD1 for D (6 bases). The CDR3 has 14 amino acids. Germline CDR1 SEHNR, CDR2 FQNEAQ (reference sequence). Trimming cost V 5 bases and J 5 bases, with 15 bases left between them. The DNA of the CDR3 is TGTGCCAGCAGCGGACACGGGGGGCATACTGAAGCTTTCTTT. It yields the protein CASSGHGGHTEAFF.

The chain carries TRBV10-2 and TRBJ1-3, with 8 nucleotides matching TRBD1. Germline V gene data show CDR1 as WSHSY and CDR2 as SAAADI. The CDR3 is 15 amino acids. After removal of 3 bases from V and 0 bases from J, the junction contained 1 base not matched to a gene. The CDR3 here is CASSEGTGSGNTIYF. DNA for the CDR3: TGCGCCAGCAGTGAAGGGACAGGCTCTGGAAACACCATATATTTT.

The sample holds one count of this clone. V and J are TRBV11-2 and TRBJ1-2; D is unclear. V was pared by 0 bases and J by 6 bases, with 14 bases between. The CDR3 consists of 15 residues. Germline lookup yields CDR1 SGHAT and CDR2 FQNNGV. The CDR3 DNA sequence: TGTGCCAGCAGCTTAGAACAGACTTGGAGTGATGGCTACACCTTC. This encodes CASSLEQTWSDGYTF.

The chain uses TRBV24-1 and TRBJ1-5, with no clear D. CDR3 length equals 14 residues. V was pared by 5 bases and J by 3 bases, with 10 bases between. From germline, CDR1 is KGHDR and CDR2 SFDVKD. Here the CDR3 DNA reads TGTGCCACCAGTGCCTCGACTTACAATCAGCCCCAGCATTTT. Translation gives CATSASTYNQPQHF.

This chain joins TRBV12-3 or TRBV12-4 and TRBJ1-2; D gene uncertain. This CDR3 contains 13 residues. Deletions cut 3 bases from V and 7 bases from J, with 12 bases between. For the CDR3, the DNA is TGTGCCAGCAGTTTGTGGCAGATCGGTGGCTACACCTTC. It yields the protein CASSLWQIGGYTF.

Only one count was recorded for this clone. This sequence joins TRBV11-2 and TRBJ2-7; 11 nucleotides match TRBD2. The CDR3 sequence is 17 residues long. The germline gives CDR1 SGHAT, CDR2 FQNNGV. The V gene end was trimmed by 6 bases and the J gene end by 7 bases; junction bases not matched to a gene: 17. The CDR3 reads CASRHTLAGGLPREQYF. For the CDR3, the DNA is TGTGCCAGCAGGCACACTCTAGCGGGAGGACTACCAAGAGAGCAGTACTTC.

This sequence joins TRBV7-8 and TRBJ1-5; D call uncertain. This CDR3 is 14 amino acids long. Looked up from germline, CDR1 is SGHVS and CDR2 is FQNEAQ. V dropped 1 base and J dropped 3 bases, with 7 bases sitting between them. CDR3 loop: CASSLVAVNQPQHF. Written as DNA, the CDR3 is TGTGCCAGCAGCTTAGTGGCCGTCAATCAGCCCCAGCATTTT.

V gene TRBV5-1 combines with J gene TRBJ1-6; TRBD1 is a possible D gene (6 bases). Trimming cost V 3 bases and J 6 bases, with 13 bases left between them. Germline values: CDR1 SGHRS, CDR2 YFSETQ. The CDR3 loop spans 15 amino acids. The CDR3: CASSSKGHGNSPLHF. DNA for the CDR3: TGCGCCAGCAGCTCCAAGGGACACGGTAATTCACCCCTCCACTTT.